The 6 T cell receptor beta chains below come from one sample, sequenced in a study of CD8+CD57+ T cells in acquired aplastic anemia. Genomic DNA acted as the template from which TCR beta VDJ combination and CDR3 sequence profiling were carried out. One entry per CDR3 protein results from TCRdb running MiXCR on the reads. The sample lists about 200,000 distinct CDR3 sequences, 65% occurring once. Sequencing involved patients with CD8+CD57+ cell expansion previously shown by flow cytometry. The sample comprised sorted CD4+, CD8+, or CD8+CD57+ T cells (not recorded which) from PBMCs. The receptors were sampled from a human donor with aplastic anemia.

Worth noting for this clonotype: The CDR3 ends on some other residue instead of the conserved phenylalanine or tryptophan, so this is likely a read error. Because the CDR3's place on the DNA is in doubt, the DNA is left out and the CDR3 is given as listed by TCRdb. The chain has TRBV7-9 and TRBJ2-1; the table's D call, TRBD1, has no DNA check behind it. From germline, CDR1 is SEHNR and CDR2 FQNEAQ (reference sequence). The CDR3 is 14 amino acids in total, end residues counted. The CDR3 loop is CASSYAGQNNEQLL.

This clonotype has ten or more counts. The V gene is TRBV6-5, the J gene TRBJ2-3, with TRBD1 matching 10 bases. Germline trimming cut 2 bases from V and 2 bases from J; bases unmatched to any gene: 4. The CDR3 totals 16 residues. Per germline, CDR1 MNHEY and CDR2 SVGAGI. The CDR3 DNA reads TGTGCCAGCAGTTACGCCGGGACAGGGGTCACAGATACGCAGTATTTT. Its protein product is CASSYAGTGVTDTQYF.

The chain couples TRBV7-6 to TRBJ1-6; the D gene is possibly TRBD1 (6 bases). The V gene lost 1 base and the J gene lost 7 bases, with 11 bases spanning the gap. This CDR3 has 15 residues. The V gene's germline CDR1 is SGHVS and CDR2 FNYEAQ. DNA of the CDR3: TGTGCCAGCAGCTTAGATCAGGGGACAAATTCACCCCTCCACTTT. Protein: CASSLDQGTNSPLHF.

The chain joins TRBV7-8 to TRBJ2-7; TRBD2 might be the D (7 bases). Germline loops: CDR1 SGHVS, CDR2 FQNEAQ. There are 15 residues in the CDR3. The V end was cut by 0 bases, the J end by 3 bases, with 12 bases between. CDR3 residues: CASSLAGGANYEQYF. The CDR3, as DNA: TGTGCCAGCAGCTTAGCGGGGGGGGCCAACTACGAGCAGTACTTC.

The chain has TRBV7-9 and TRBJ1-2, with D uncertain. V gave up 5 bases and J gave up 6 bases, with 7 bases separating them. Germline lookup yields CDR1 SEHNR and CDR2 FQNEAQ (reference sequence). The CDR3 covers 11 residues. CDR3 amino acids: CASSKSDGYTF. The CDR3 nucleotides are TGTGCCAGCAGCAAATCAGATGGCTACACCTTC.

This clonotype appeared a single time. As DNA, the CDR3 is TGTGCCAGCAGCGTAGGAGGAGATACGCAGTATTTT. Its translation is CASSVGGDTQYF. The genes are TRBV9 and TRBJ2-3, with unresolved D. The CDR3 runs to 12 residues. CDR1 and CDR2 from the germline V gene are SGDLS and YYNGEE. Deletions cut 0 bases from V and 5 bases from J, with 4 bases between.